The 22 T cell receptor beta chains below were found in one sample sequenced in a study of T cell changes during pregnancy in multiple sclerosis. The protocol was immunoSEQ multiplex PCR, while the TCRdb copy is restricted to in-frame clones and leaves out a portion. The repertoire holds under 70,000 clones, with 90% to 95% as singletons. The material was peripheral blood, obtained in the third trimester of pregnancy. These receptors originate from a female donor in good health, enrolled as a control in a pregnancy study.

This chain joins TRBV15 and TRBJ2-7, with TRBD2 as a possible D gene (5 bases). Deletions cut 0 bases from V and 0 bases from J, with 9 bases between. The CDR3 covers 15 residues. Germline CDR1 reads LNHNV; CDR2 reads YYDKDF (reference sequence). DNA for the CDR3: TGTGCCACCAGCAGAGAGAGGGCCTCCTCCTACGAGCAGTACTTC. This codes for CATSRERASSYEQYF.

The CDR3 DNA reads TGTGCCAGCAGCGTAGGAGGGAGTGATCAGCCCCAGCATTTT. It yields the protein CASSVGGSDQPQHF. V usage is TRBV9 and J usage is TRBJ1-5; D not resolved. This CDR3 comprises 14 residues. Germline assignment: CDR1 SGDLS and CDR2 YYNGEE. V lost 0 bases to trimming and J lost 5 bases, with 9 bases between them.

CDR3 residues: CAWSVGVYEKLFF. In DNA, the CDR3 is TGTGCCTGGAGTGTAGGAGTGTACGAAAAACTGTTTTTT. The gene calls are TRBV30 and TRBJ1-4; D is unclear. CDR3 size: 13 residues. Germline CDR1 reads GTSNPN; CDR2 reads SVGIG (reference sequence). V lost 0 bases, J lost 8 bases, and 10 bases lay in between. The full variable domain, completed using reference TRBV30 and TRBJ1-4, is SQTIHQWPATLVQPVGSPLSLECTVEGTSNPNLYWYRQAAGRGLQLLFYSVGIGQISSEVPQNLSASRPQDRQFILSSKKLLLSDSGFYLCAWSVGVYEKLFFGSGTQLSVL.

The chain uses TRBV29-1 and TRBJ1-5; TRBD1 might be the D (5 bases). The germline V gene encodes CDR1 SQVTM and CDR2 ANQGSEA. V lost 4 bases to trimming and J lost 3 bases, with 13 bases between them. The CDR3 has 14 residues. CDR3 nucleotide sequence: TGCAGCGTTGGGGGGGACCCTACCAATCAGCCCCAGCATTTT. It encodes CSVGGDPTNQPQHF.

The CDR3: CASSPKTSASSYEQYF. The CDR3 DNA is TGTGCCAGCTCACCCAAGACTAGCGCGAGCTCCTACGAGCAGTACTTC. This sequence joins TRBV18 and TRBJ2-7; 8 positions match TRBD2. The junction had 7 bases not matched to a gene; V was cut back by 3 bases and J by 0 bases. Germline CDR1 and CDR2: KGHSH and LQKENI. This CDR3 is built from 16 residues.

V is TRBV11-2 and J is TRBJ2-2, with D possibly matching TRBD1 (7 bases). Germline assignment: CDR1 SGHAT and CDR2 FQNNGV. The ends were cut back, 5 bases at V and 6 bases at J, with 25 bases in the middle. CDR3 length equals 18 residues. CDR3 bases: TGTGCCAGCAGCCCTCGGAGGGGGCGGTTGCAGGATTCCGGGGAGCTGTTTTTT. Protein sequence: CASSPRRGRLQDSGELFF.

This clone occurred a few times. J is TRBJ1-1 and V is TRBV10-3; possible D gene TRBD1, 6 bases. V lost 3 bases and J 1 base, leaving 6 bases between the germline ends. The CDR3 totals 13 residues. The germline V gene has CDR1 ENHRY and CDR2 SYGVKD. The CDR3 protein is CAISEQGNTEAFF. The CDR3 DNA sequence: TGTGCCATCAGTGAACAGGGGAACACTGAAGCTTTCTTT.

V usage is TRBV10-3 and J usage is TRBJ2-3; 10 bases are a match to TRBD2. The CDR3 totals 15 residues. Trimming at V came to 10 bases and at J to 5 bases, leaving 12 bases not matched to a gene. CDR1 ENHRY and CDR2 SYGVKD come from the germline V gene. This CDR3 reads CATYPASGSLDTQYF. In DNA form, the CDR3 reads TGTGCCACTTACCCGGCTAGCGGGAGTTTAGATACGCAGTATTTT.

The gene calls are TRBV27 and TRBJ1-1, with D tentatively TRBD1 (6 bases). V was shortened by 4 bases and J by 8 bases, with 14 bases between the two germline ends. CDR3 size: 13 residues. The germline CDR1 and CDR2 sequences are MNHEY and SMNVEV (reference sequence). CDR3 loop: CASSSRTEREAFF. For the CDR3, the DNA is TGTGCCAGCAGTTCCCGGACAGAGAGGGAAGCTTTCTTT.

The J gene is TRBJ2-1, the V gene TRBV5-4; weak D call: TRBD1 (5 bases). V was trimmed by 4 bases and J by 3 bases, leaving 11 bases between them. There are 14 residues in the CDR3. Germline V gene sequence: CDR1 SGHNT, CDR2 YYREEE (reference sequence). The CDR3 DNA reads as TGTGCCAGCAGCCCCGGCAGGGTCTACAATGAGCAGTTCTTC. Translated, it gives CASSPGRVYNEQFF.

The chain has TRBV2 and TRBJ2-1, with 7 bases lining up with TRBD2. V dropped 7 bases and J dropped 5; count of bases not matched to a gene: 11. CDR1 and CDR2 (germline): SNHLY, FYNNEI. The length of the CDR3 is 15 residues. CDR3 loop: CASKIELGGNNEQFF. The CDR3 nucleotides are TGTGCCAGCAAGATTGAATTGGGGGGGAACAATGAGCAGTTCTTC.

The V gene is TRBV7-3, the J gene TRBJ2-1, with D perhaps TRBD2 (5 bases). Germline CDR1 SGHTA, CDR2 FQGTGA. The CDR3 covers 14 residues. Between the trimmed V and J ends, which lost 4 bases and 9 bases, there was a span of 16 bases. CDR3 in amino acids: CASSSPGWNSEQFF. DNA of the CDR3: TGTGCCAGCAGCTCTCCGGGGTGGAATTCTGAGCAGTTCTTC.

This rearrangement joins TRBV2 to TRBJ1-1, with unresolved D. The V gene's germline CDR1 is SNHLY and CDR2 FYNNEI. The CDR3 spans 20 residues. V lost 0 bases and J lost 10, with 33 bases in between. The CDR3 nucleotides are TGTGCCAGCAGTGAAGCCGGTCAACTAGCTCTCACCCCCCGCGCACTTGGAGCTTTCTTT. Residues: CASSEAGQLALTPRALGAFF. The variable domain in full, completed from reference TRBV2 and TRBJ1-1, reads EPEVTQTPSHQVTQMGQEVILRCVPISNHLYFYWYRQILGQKVEFLVSFYNNEISEKSEIFDDQFSVERPDGSNFTLKIRSTKLEDSAMYFCASSEAGQLALTPRALGAFFGQGTRLTVV.

The rearrangement uses TRBV28 and TRBJ2-3; 11 bases agree with TRBD1. Trimming cost V 7 bases and J 2 bases; bases outside gene matches: 11. The CDR3 is 17 amino acids. Germline lookup yields CDR1 MDHEN and CDR2 SYDVKM. CDR3 DNA: TGTGCCAGCACCCCCGGAGGGACAGGGGGGTTCACAGATACGCAGTATTTT. It specifies CASTPGGTGGFTDTQYF.

V gene TRBV25-1 combines with J gene TRBJ2-1; TRBD2 agrees at 8 bases. CDR3 length: 18 amino acids. The V gene end was trimmed by 8 bases and the J gene end by 2 bases; junction bases not matched to a gene: 17. The V gene's germline CDR1 is MGHDK and CDR2 SYGVNS. In nucleotides, the CDR3 is TGTGCCAGCGGATACTTGGCGGGAGGCGAAACCACCTACAATGAGCAGTTCTTC. Encoded protein: CASGYLAGGETTYNEQFF.

The chain combines TRBV6-5 with TRBJ2-1; 10 nucleotides line up with TRBD2. The germline V gene encodes CDR1 MNHEY and CDR2 SVGAGI. Trimming took 8 bases from V and 6 from J; bases not matched to a gene: 7. This CDR3 is built from 14 residues. The CDR3 DNA reads as TGTGCCAGCCCCAGAGCGGGGGGGCCCAATGAGCAGTTCTTC. Its translation is CASPRAGGPNEQFF.

The chain joins TRBV28 to TRBJ1-3; TRBD1 matches 9 bases. Germline lookup yields CDR1 MDHEN and CDR2 SYDVKM. The CDR3 contains 14 residues. V shed 6 bases and J 8 bases; nucleotides not matched to a gene: 8. The CDR3 here is CASSLPTGGDTIYF. CDR3 in DNA: TGTGCCAGCAGCCTTCCGACAGGGGGGGACACCATATATTTT.

This chain uses TRBV29-1 with TRBJ1-2; 8 bases fit TRBD1. With 7 bases clipped from V and 6 bases from J, the junction kept 4 bases outside the gene matches. The CDR3 spans 11 residues. Germline V gene sequence: CDR1 SQVTM, CDR2 ANQGSEA. The CDR3 bases are TGCAGCGCCCAGGGGGCTGATGGCTACACCTTC. Amino acid sequence: CSAQGADGYTF.

V and J are TRBV6-4 and TRBJ2-3, with D perhaps TRBD2 (7 bases). Trimming left V 2 bases short and J 2 bases short, with 8 bases between. Germline V CDR1 and CDR2: MRHNA, SNTAGT. The CDR3 length is 14 residues. CDR3 sequence reads: CASSDGGATDTQYF. CDR3 nucleotide sequence: TGTGCCAGCAGTGACGGGGGGGCCACAGATACGCAGTATTTT.

The CDR3 DNA reads TGTGCCAGCAGTCGGGAGAAATATAATCAGCCCCAGCATTTT. Amino acids: CASSREKYNQPQHF. This chain uses TRBV6-1 with TRBJ1-5, with no clear D. Trimming stripped 5 bases from V and 4 bases from J, with 12 bases between. The CDR3 runs 14 residues. Germline V gene data show CDR1 as MNHNS and CDR2 as SASEGT.

The V call is TRBV7-9, the J call TRBJ2-7; tentative D call: TRBD1 (5 bases). The V end was cut by 1 base, the J end by 0 bases, with 13 bases between. CDR3 length equals 16 residues. Germline V gives CDR1 SEHNR, CDR2 FQNEAQ (reference sequence). CDR3 amino acids: CASSLESWGSSYEQYF. The CDR3 coding sequence is TGTGCCAGCAGCTTAGAATCCTGGGGCAGCTCCTACGAGCAGTACTTC.

The DNA for the CDR3 is TGTGCCAGCAGCCGGGGACAGGGGTTTGGAAACACCATATATTTT. It translates to CASSRGQGFGNTIYF. The V call is TRBV5-4, the J call TRBJ1-3, with 10 bases matching TRBD1. The CDR3 loop spans 15 amino acids. In germline, CDR1 is SGHNT, CDR2 YYREEE (reference sequence). The V and J ends lost 4 bases and 3 bases, in that order; junction bases with no gene match: 4.